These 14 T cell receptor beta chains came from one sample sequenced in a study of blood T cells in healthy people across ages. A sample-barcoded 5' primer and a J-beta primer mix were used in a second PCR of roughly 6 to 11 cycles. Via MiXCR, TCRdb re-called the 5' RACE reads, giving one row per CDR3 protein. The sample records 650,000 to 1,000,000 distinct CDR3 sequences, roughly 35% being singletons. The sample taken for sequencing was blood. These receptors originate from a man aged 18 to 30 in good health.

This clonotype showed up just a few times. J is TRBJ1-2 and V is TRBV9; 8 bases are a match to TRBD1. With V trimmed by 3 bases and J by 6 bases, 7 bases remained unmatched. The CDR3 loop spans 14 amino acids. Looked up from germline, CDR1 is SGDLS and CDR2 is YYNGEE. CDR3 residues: CASSDNRGYNGYTF. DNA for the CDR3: TGTGCCAGCAGCGACAACAGGGGGTACAATGGCTACACCTTC.

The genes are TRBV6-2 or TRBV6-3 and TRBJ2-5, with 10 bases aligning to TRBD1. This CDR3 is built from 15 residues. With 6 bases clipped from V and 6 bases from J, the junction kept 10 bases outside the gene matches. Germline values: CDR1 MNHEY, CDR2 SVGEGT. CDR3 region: CASRSDRGLGQTQYF. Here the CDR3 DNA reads TGTGCCAGCAGGTCCGACAGGGGGCTCGGACAGACCCAGTACTTC.

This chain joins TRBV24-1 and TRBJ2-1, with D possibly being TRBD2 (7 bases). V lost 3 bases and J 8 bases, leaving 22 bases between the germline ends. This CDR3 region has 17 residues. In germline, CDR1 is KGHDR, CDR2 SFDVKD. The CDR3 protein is CATSDPPGGGGGDEQFF. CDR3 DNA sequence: TGTGCCACCAGTGATCCCCCTGGGGGCGGGGGAGGAGATGAGCAGTTCTTC.

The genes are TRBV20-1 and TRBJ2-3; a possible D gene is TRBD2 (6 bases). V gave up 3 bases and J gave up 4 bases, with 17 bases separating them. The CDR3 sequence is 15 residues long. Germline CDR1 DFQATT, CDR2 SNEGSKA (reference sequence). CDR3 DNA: TGCAGTGCTAGTTACGGGGGTACGTTAGCAGATACGCAGTATTTT. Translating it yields CSASYGGTLADTQYF.

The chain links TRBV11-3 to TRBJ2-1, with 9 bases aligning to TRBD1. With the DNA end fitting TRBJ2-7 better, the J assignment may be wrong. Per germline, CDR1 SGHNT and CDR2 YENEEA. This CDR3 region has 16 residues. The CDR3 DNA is TGTGCCAGCAGCTCCCGGACAGGGGAAGGCTACAATGAGCAGTACTTC. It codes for CASSSRTGEGYNEQYF.

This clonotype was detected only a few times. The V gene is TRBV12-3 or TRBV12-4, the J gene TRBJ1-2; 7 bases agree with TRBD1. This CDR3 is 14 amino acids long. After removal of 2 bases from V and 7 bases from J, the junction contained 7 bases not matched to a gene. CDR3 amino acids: CASSLFEGAFGYTF. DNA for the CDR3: TGTGCCAGCAGTTTATTCGAGGGGGCTTTTGGCTACACCTTC.

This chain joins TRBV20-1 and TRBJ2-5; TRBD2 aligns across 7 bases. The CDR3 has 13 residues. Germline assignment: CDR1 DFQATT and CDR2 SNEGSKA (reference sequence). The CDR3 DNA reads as TGCAGCACTAGCGTTAGGTGGGGGAATGAGCAGTACTTC. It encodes CSTSVRWGNEQYF.

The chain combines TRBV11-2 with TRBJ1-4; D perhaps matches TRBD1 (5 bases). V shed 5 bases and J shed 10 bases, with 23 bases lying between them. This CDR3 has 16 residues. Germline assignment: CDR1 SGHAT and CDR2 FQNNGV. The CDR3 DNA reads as TGTGCCAGCAGCCCTACCTCGTGGGGGGAAGATGGAAAACTGTTTTTT. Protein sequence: CASSPTSWGEDGKLFF.

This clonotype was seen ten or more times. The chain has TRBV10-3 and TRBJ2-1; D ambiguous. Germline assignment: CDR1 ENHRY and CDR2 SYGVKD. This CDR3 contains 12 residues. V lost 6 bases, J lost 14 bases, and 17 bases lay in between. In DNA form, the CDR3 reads TGTGCCATCAGCGAGAACGAGGTCAAGGAGTTCTTC. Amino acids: CAISENEVKEFF.

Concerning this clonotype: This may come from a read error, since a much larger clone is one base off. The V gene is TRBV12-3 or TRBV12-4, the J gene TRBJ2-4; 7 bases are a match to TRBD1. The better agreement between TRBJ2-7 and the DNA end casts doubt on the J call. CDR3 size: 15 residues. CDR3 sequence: CASRALGQSDYEQYF. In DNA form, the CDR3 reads TGTGCCAGCAGGGCTCTGGGACAGAGTGACTACGAGCAGTACTTC.

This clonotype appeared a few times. The CDR3 region has the DNA TGTGCCAGCAGTTACTTAGGGACAGGGGACACAGATACGCAGTATTTT. This gives the protein CASSYLGTGDTDTQYF. The chain combines TRBV6-6 with TRBJ2-3, with 10 bases matching TRBD1. V was clipped by 1 base and J by 2 bases; unmatched bases: 3. The CDR3 has 16 residues. Germline-derived CDR1 and CDR2 are MNHNY and SVGAGI (reference sequence).

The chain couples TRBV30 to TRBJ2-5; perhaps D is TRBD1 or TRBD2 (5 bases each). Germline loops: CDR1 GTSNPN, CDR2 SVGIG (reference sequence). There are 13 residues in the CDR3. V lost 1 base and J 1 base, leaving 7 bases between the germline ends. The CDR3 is CAWSGGTQETQYF. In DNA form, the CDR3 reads TGTGCCTGGAGTGGGGGGACCCAAGAGACCCAGTACTTC.

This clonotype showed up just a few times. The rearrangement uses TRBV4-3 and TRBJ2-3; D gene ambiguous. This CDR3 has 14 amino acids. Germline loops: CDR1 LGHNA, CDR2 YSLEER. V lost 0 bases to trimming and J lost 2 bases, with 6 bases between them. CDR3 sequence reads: CASSQDPITDTQYF. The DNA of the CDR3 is TGCGCCAGCAGCCAAGATCCAATCACAGATACGCAGTATTTT.

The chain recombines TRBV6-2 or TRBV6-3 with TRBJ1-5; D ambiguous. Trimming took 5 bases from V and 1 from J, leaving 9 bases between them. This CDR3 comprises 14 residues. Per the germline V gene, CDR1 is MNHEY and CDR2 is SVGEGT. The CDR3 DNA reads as TGTGCCAGCAGTGACACACGGAGCAATCAGCCCCAGCATTTT. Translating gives CASSDTRSNQPQHF.